These 19 T cell receptor beta chains were sequenced from one sample in a study of CD8+CD57+ T cells in acquired aplastic anemia. Genomic DNA served as template for TCR beta VDJ and CDR3 profiling. TCRdb recomputed calls from the reads with MiXCR, one row per CDR3 protein. The table includes 250,000 to 300,000 distinct CDR3 sequences, 55% to 65% detected once. The sample consisted of sorted CD4+, CD8+, or CD8+CD57+ T cells (not recorded which) from PBMCs. These receptors were taken from a human donor with severe aplastic anemia or a healthy control (not recorded which).

The rearrangement joins TRBV20-1 to TRBJ2-7; 10 bases map to TRBD2. Germline V gene lookup returns CDR1 DFQATT and CDR2 SNEGSKA (reference sequence). This CDR3 has 16 residues. The ends lost 2 bases at V and 5 bases at J; junction bases unmatched: 12. The CDR3 region has the DNA TGCAGTGCTAGACTAGCGGGGGCTAAGATCTTCCACGAGCAGTACTTC. Residues: CSARLAGAKIFHEQYF.

About this clonotype: The junction shows a germline mismatch at one end, possibly a read error. The gene calls are TRBV6-2 or TRBV6-3 and TRBJ1-6; the D is unclear. The germline V gene has CDR1 MNHEY and CDR2 SVGEGT. The length of the CDR3 is 15 residues. CDR3 DNA: TGTGCCAGCAGTACCGAAGGAGGGTATAATTCGCCCCTCCACTTT. It yields the protein CASSTEGGYNSPLHF.

The chain links TRBV5-1 to TRBJ1-2; unclear D gene. CDR1 is SGHRS, CDR2 YFSETQ, per germline. V lost 0 bases and J lost 3, with 9 bases in between. The CDR3 has 14 residues. This chain's CDR3 is CASSLAGEDYGYTF. CDR3 coding DNA: TGCGCCAGCAGCTTGGCCGGGGAGGACTATGGCTACACCTTC.

The chain employs TRBV5-4 and TRBJ2-7; D gene unclear. V lost 4 bases and J 6 bases, leaving 8 bases between the germline ends. CDR1 and CDR2 from the germline V gene are SGHNT and YYREEE (reference sequence). The CDR3 spans 11 residues. CDR3 protein: CASSLFGEQYF. CDR3 bases: TGTGCCAGCAGCCTGTTTGGCGAGCAGTACTTC.

This clonotype was seen many times. The chain has TRBV15 and TRBJ2-7; 8 bases align to TRBD2. CDR3 length: 16 amino acids. Germline values: CDR1 LNHNV, CDR2 YYDKDF (reference sequence). Losses at the gene ends were 1 base for V and 2 bases for J; bases not matched to a gene: 7. The CDR3: CATSRGAGGDPYEQYF. CDR3 bases: TGTGCCACCAGCAGAGGGGCGGGGGGAGACCCCTACGAGCAGTACTTC.

Ten or more counts support this clonotype. J is TRBJ1-2 and V is TRBV6-2 or TRBV6-3, with D possibly TRBD1 on 5 matching bases. This CDR3 contains 14 residues. Trimming took 2 bases from V and 1 from J, leaving 8 bases between them. Germline V gene sequence: CDR1 MNHEY, CDR2 SVGEGT. This CDR3 reads CASSYGRDNYGYTF. CDR3 nucleotides: TGTGCCAGCAGTTACGGCAGGGATAACTATGGCTACACCTTC.

This chain uses TRBV19 with TRBJ2-5; no clear D gene. Trimming pared 6 bases from V and 2 bases from J, leaving 16 bases between. CDR1 and CDR2 (germline): LNHDA, SQIVND (reference sequence). This CDR3 has 15 residues. The CDR3 nucleotides are TGTGCCAGTAGAAGGAGACCCACTGGGCAAGAGACCCAGTACTTC. Translated, it gives CASRRRPTGQETQYF.

The chain couples TRBV11-2 to TRBJ2-7; D possibly corresponds to TRBD1 (8 bases). Germline V CDR1 and CDR2: SGHAT, FQNNGV. The CDR3 loop spans 13 amino acids. V was trimmed by 0 bases and J by 7 bases, leaving 10 bases between them. Here the CDR3 DNA reads TGTGCCAGCAGCTTAGAACAGGGGGGGGAGCAGTACTTC. Translating it yields CASSLEQGGEQYF.

This clonotype came up many times. At one end, the junction sequence differs from germline, possibly due to a read error. The rearrangement uses TRBV5-1 and TRBJ2-5; 10 nucleotides agree with TRBD1. The CDR3 loop spans 13 amino acids. CDR1 is SGHRS and CDR2 is YFSETQ in the germline V gene. The DNA for the CDR3 is TGCGCCAGCAGATTGGACAGGGGGGAGACCCAGTACTTC. This encodes CASRLDRGETQYF.

J is TRBJ2-5 and V is TRBV6-1; 8 bases match TRBD2. Germline V lookup: CDR1 MNHNS, CDR2 SASEGT. This CDR3 is 17 amino acids long. Losses at the gene ends were 0 bases for V and 5 bases for J; bases not matched to a gene: 11. CDR3 region: CASSEALGAGGYETQYF. CDR3 nucleotides: TGTGCCAGCAGTGAAGCGCTTGGGGCGGGGGGTTATGAGACCCAGTACTTC.

This clonotype was seen a few times. The chain links TRBV15 to TRBJ1-3; D is possibly TRBD1 (5 bases). Germline values: CDR1 LNHNV, CDR2 YYDKDF (reference sequence). The CDR3 runs to 15 residues. V lost 4 bases and J 8 bases, leaving 18 bases between the germline ends. This CDR3 reads CATSTTMAGVYTIYF. DNA of the CDR3: TGTGCCACCAGCACCACGATGGCGGGGGTGTACACCATATATTTT. The full variable domain, its missing parts supplied by reference TRBV15 and TRBJ1-3, is DAMVIQNPRYQVTQFGKPVTLSCSQTLNHNVMYWYQQKSSQAPKLLFHYYDKDFNNEADTPDNFQSRRPNTSFCFLDIRSPGLGDTAMYLCATSTTMAGVYTIYFGEGSWLTVV.

The table lists this clonotype with many counts. DNA of the CDR3: TGTGCCAGCAGCATAGGACAGGGTATGGCCAAAAACATTCAGTACTTC. Its translation is CASSIGQGMAKNIQYF. The V and J genes are TRBV5-8 and TRBJ2-4, with 8 bases matching TRBD1. The J segment lost 1 base and the V segment lost 4 bases, leaving 7 bases of the junction unmatched. This CDR3 is 16 amino acids long. CDR1 and CDR2 (germline): SGHTS, YDEGEE.

The chain joins TRBV2 to TRBJ2-3; 12 nucleotides line up with TRBD2. The V gene end was trimmed by 6 bases and the J gene end by 1 base; junction bases not matched to a gene: 5. Germline values: CDR1 SNHLY, CDR2 FYNNEI. The CDR3 loop spans 16 amino acids. The CDR3 reads CASSPGLAGRTDTQYF. The CDR3 nucleotides are TGTGCCAGCAGCCCCGGACTAGCGGGGCGCACAGATACGCAGTATTTT.

This sequence joins TRBV19 and TRBJ1-2; 7 positions agree with TRBD1. Germline V lookup: CDR1 LNHDA, CDR2 SQIVND (reference sequence). The trim removed 3 bases at V and 7 bases at J, leaving 5 bases unmatched. The CDR3 extends over 13 amino acids. CDR3 nucleotides: TGTGCCAGTAGTATCCAGGGGGGAGGTGGCTACACCTTC. It specifies CASSIQGGGGYTF.

Details on this clonotype: This is likely a read error, given that the CDR3 carries no conserved phenylalanine or tryptophan at its end. The limits of the CDR3 on the DNA are not certain, so only TCRdb's listed CDR3 is given. The chain recombines TRBV20-1 with TRBJ1-2. The length of the CDR3 is 10 amino acids, counting both ends. Germline CDR1 reads DFQATT; CDR2 reads SNEGSKA (reference sequence). CDR3 sequence reads: CSALDGRHIY.

The gene calls are TRBV15 and TRBJ1-4; TRBD1 is a possible D gene (5 bases). The CDR3 spans 14 residues. Germline assignment: CDR1 LNHNV and CDR2 YYDKDF (reference sequence). V gave up 0 bases and J gave up 7 bases, with 9 bases separating them. DNA for the CDR3: TGTGCCACCAGCAGAGATAACAGGCGTGAAAAACTGTTTTTT. This encodes CATSRDNRREKLFF.

This clonotype was seen many times. V gene TRBV3-1 combines with J gene TRBJ2-5; either TRBD1 or TRBD2 may fit D (7 bases each). The CDR3 is made up of 15 amino acids. Per germline, CDR1 LGHDT and CDR2 YNNKEL (reference sequence). V gave up 2 bases and J gave up 3 bases, with 13 bases separating them. Written as DNA, the CDR3 is TGTGCCAGCAGCCAATGGGGAGGGGGCGAAGAGACCCAGTACTTC. This codes for CASSQWGGGEETQYF.

The rearrangement links TRBV11-2 to TRBJ1-2; 8 bases line up with TRBD1. CDR3 size: 13 residues. Germline V gene lookup returns CDR1 SGHAT and CDR2 FQNNGV. V trimming: 4 bases; J trimming: 8 bases; junction bases outside the gene matches: 6. The CDR3 sequence: CASSWLTGEGYTF. CDR3 DNA: TGTGCCAGCAGCTGGTTGACAGGGGAAGGCTACACCTTC.

This clonotype was picked up many times. J is TRBJ1-6 and V is TRBV19; D is uncertain. CDR1 is LNHDA and CDR2 is SQIVND in the germline V gene (reference sequence). V lost 3 bases to trimming and J lost 7 bases, with 7 bases between them. The CDR3 runs to 13 residues. CDR3 in DNA: TGTGCCAGTAGTATCGTCGGGAATTCACCCCTCCACTTT. Amino acids: CASSIVGNSPLHF.